The 28 T cell receptor beta chains listed next were all sequenced from one sample in a study of blood T cell repertoires in COVID-19. Assay used: immunoSEQ multiplex PCR; TCRdb lists only in-frame clones, some missing. Found here are 150,000 to 200,000 clones, roughly 80% of them singletons; the top ten hold 12%. Material for sequencing was PBMCs or T cells enriched from blood (not recorded which). The receptors originated from a man between 45 and 60 years old who had recovered from COVID-19.

This rearrangement joins TRBV6-5 to TRBJ1-1, with D maybe TRBD1 (6 bases). Trimming removed 1 base from V and 4 bases from J, with 13 bases in between. This CDR3 has 15 amino acids. In germline, CDR1 is MNHEY, CDR2 SVGAGI. The CDR3 region has the DNA TGTGCCAGCAGTTACTACGGGGGCGGGGGCACTGAAGCTTTCTTT. It yields the protein CASSYYGGGGTEAFF.

The V and J genes are TRBV28 and TRBJ1-5, with TRBD1 matching 10 bases. With 4 bases clipped from V and 3 bases from J, the junction kept 3 bases outside the gene matches. The CDR3 is 15 residues long. Germline loops: CDR1 MDHEN, CDR2 SYDVKM. CDR3 region: CASSYGTGDNQPQHF. CDR3 nucleotides: TGTGCCAGCAGTTACGGGACAGGGGACAATCAGCCCCAGCATTTT.

This clone was counted once. The chain has TRBV18 and TRBJ2-3; a possible D gene is TRBD1 (5 bases). The CDR3 sequence is 16 residues long. CDR1 is KGHSH, CDR2 LQKENI, per germline. The V and J ends lost 1 base and 0 bases respectively, with 11 bases between them. The CDR3 nucleotides read TGTGCCAGCTCACCACGATCAGGGATAAGCACAGATACGCAGTATTTT. As protein: CASSPRSGISTDTQYF.

The chain couples TRBV27 to TRBJ2-7, with D unresolved. The CDR3 runs to 13 residues. Germline assignment: CDR1 MNHEY and CDR2 SMNVEV (reference sequence). V lost 1 base, J lost 6 bases, and 10 bases lay in between. The CDR3 nucleotides are TGTGCCAGCAGTTTATGGTCCGGGTCCGAGCAGTACTTC. Translation: CASSLWSGSEQYF.

This chain connects TRBV19 to TRBJ1-2, with D possibly being TRBD1 (5 bases). Trimming pared 6 bases from V and 5 bases from J, leaving 7 bases between. Germline V CDR1 and CDR2: LNHDA, SQIVND (reference sequence). This CDR3 is 11 amino acids long. The CDR3 DNA reads as TGTGCCAGTAGCGGGACTTATGGCTACACCTTC. Protein sequence: CASSGTYGYTF.

The chain employs TRBV3-1 (or the pseudogene TRBV3-2) and TRBJ1-3, with 7 bases that match TRBD1. The length of the CDR3 is 13 residues. Germline CDR1 reads LGHDT; CDR2 reads YNNKEL (reference sequence). The V segment lost 2 bases and the J segment 6 bases; nucleotides outside the gene matches: 1. The CDR3: CASSQRGQNTIYF. The CDR3, as DNA: TGTGCCAGCAGCCAAAGGGGGCAAAACACCATATATTTT.

The gene calls are TRBV10-2 and TRBJ1-1; perhaps TRBD1 as D (5 bases). The CDR3 contains 13 residues. V gave up 6 bases and J gave up 6 bases, with 14 bases separating them. Germline CDR1 and CDR2: WSHSY and SAAADI. The CDR3 DNA follows: TGCGCCAGCAGGGGGCCGGGTGGAGCTGAAGCTTTCTTT. It encodes CASRGPGGAEAFF.

V usage is TRBV10-3 and J usage is TRBJ1-6; 10 nucleotides align to TRBD1. Germline CDR1 and CDR2: ENHRY and SYGVKD. Unmatched junction bases numbered 0, after V lost 4 bases and J lost 6 bases. This CDR3 comprises 14 residues. As DNA, the CDR3 is TGTGCCATCAGTGGGACAGGGGGTAATTCACCCCTCCACTTT. It translates to CAISGTGGNSPLHF.

CDR3 DNA sequence: TGCGCCAGCCTGGGACTAGCGGGGGCGCAGCCATACAATGAGCAGTTCTTC. Amino acids: CASLGLAGAQPYNEQFF. The chain combines TRBV10-2 with TRBJ2-1; TRBD2 matches at 14 bases. The ends lost 8 bases at V and 4 bases at J; junction bases unmatched: 10. The CDR3 loop spans 17 amino acids. The germline V gene has CDR1 WSHSY and CDR2 SAAADI.

The chain is built from TRBV5-1 and TRBJ1-2; D perhaps matches TRBD1 (5 bases). With 0 bases removed from V and 7 bases from J, the gap between germline ends came to 19 bases. Germline V lookup: CDR1 SGHRS, CDR2 YFSETQ. This CDR3 comprises 16 residues. CDR3 DNA: TGCGCCAGCAGCTTGGATAACCGGGGGTTAGTGAGTGGCTACACCTTC. This encodes CASSLDNRGLVSGYTF.

The gene calls are TRBV5-4 and TRBJ1-1; possible D gene TRBD1, 6 bases. Germline V gene data show CDR1 as SGHNT and CDR2 as YYREEE (reference sequence). Trimming shortened V by 1 base and J by 2 bases, and 9 bases separated the two germline ends. The CDR3 runs 14 residues. CDR3 DNA sequence: TGTGCCAGCAGCTTGAAGGGGGTAAACACTGAAGCTTTCTTT. It translates to CASSLKGVNTEAFF.

The chain uses TRBV11-2 and TRBJ1-2; 7 nucleotides agree with TRBD1. CDR3 length: 15 amino acids. Unmatched junction bases numbered 8, after V lost 4 bases and J lost 3 bases. Germline loops: CDR1 SGHAT, CDR2 FQNNGV. In DNA, the CDR3 is TGTGCCAGCAGCTCCGGGACAGACGTTGACTATGGCTACACCTTC. Residues: CASSSGTDVDYGYTF.

This clone was seen only a few times. The chain joins TRBV27 to TRBJ1-2, with TRBD1 identical over 9 bases. This CDR3 region has 13 residues. V trimming: 4 bases; J trimming: 8 bases; junction bases outside the gene matches: 5. CDR1 and CDR2 from the germline V gene are MNHEY and SMNVEV (reference sequence). CDR3 residues: CASSSTGGWGYTF. CDR3 bases: TGTGCCAGCAGTTCGACAGGGGGGTGGGGCTACACCTTC.

The chain has TRBV5-8 and TRBJ2-2; D is possibly TRBD2 (6 bases). This CDR3 region has 17 residues. V was pared by 4 bases and J by 6 bases, with 22 bases between. CDR1 is SGHTS, CDR2 YDEGEE, per germline. CDR3 in amino acids: CASSGGRLAGSSGELFF. The CDR3 DNA follows: TGTGCCAGCAGCGGGGGAAGGCTGGCGGGGTCCTCCGGGGAGCTGTTTTTT.

This clone was counted a single time. CDR3 in amino acids: CASSPDSTNTEAFF. In DNA form, the CDR3 reads TGTGCCAGCTCTCCAGACAGCACGAACACTGAAGCTTTCTTT. This chain connects TRBV18 to TRBJ1-1; perhaps TRBD1 as D (5 bases). Germline CDR1 and CDR2: KGHSH and LQKENI. The CDR3 totals 14 residues. Between the trimmed V and J ends, which lost 6 bases and 1 base, there was a span of 12 bases. Complete variable domain (other parts from reference TRBV18 and TRBJ1-1): NAGVMQNPRHLVRRRGQEARLRCSPMKGHSHVYWYRQLPEEGLKFMVYLQKENIIDESGMPKERFSAEFPKEGPSILRIQQVVRGDSAAYFCASSPDSTNTEAFFGQGTRLTVV.

This clone was observed a handful of times. V and J are TRBV30 and TRBJ1-5; maybe TRBD1 (6 bases). The germline gives CDR1 GTSNPN, CDR2 SVGIG (reference sequence). The CDR3 length is 13 residues. The V end lost 5 bases, the J end lost 4 bases, and 12 bases lay between the germline ends. The CDR3: CAWAAGANQPQHF. CDR3 nucleotide sequence: TGTGCCTGGGCCGCGGGGGCTAATCAGCCCCAGCATTTT.

This chain joins TRBV3-1 (or the pseudogene TRBV3-2) and TRBJ2-5; no reliable D call. CDR1 is LGHDT, CDR2 YNNKEL, per germline (reference sequence). Trimming pared 1 base from V and 1 base from J, leaving 10 bases between. The CDR3 is 15 residues long. CDR3 residues: CASSQGIARQETQYF. The DNA for the CDR3 is TGTGCCAGCAGCCAAGGAATAGCCCGCCAAGAGACCCAGTACTTC.

J is TRBJ2-7 and V is TRBV5-1; tentative D call: TRBD2 (6 bases). The CDR3 has 15 residues. The ends were cut back, 0 bases at V and 2 bases at J, with 12 bases in the middle. Germline assignment: CDR1 SGHRS and CDR2 YFSETQ. The CDR3 DNA is TGCGCCAGCAGCTTGGCCGGGGGAGAAACCTACGAGCAGTACTTC. Translation gives CASSLAGGETYEQYF.

The rearrangement links TRBV5-1 to TRBJ2-2; D is perhaps TRBD1 (6 bases). The CDR3 loop spans 17 amino acids. Germline V gene sequence: CDR1 SGHRS, CDR2 YFSETQ. Between the trimmed V and J ends, which lost 3 bases and 1 base, there was a span of 16 bases. CDR3 amino acids: CASSSSPGAQNTGELFF. In DNA form, the CDR3 reads TGCGCCAGCAGCTCATCCCCAGGGGCCCAGAACACCGGGGAGCTGTTTTTT.

J is TRBJ2-1 and V is TRBV10-3, with 9 nucleotides matching TRBD1. The CDR3 is 13 amino acids. Germline lookup yields CDR1 ENHRY and CDR2 SYGVKD. The V segment lost 6 bases and the J segment 9 bases; nucleotides outside the gene matches: 6. The CDR3, as DNA: TGTGCCATCAGCGGGACAGGGCTTCCTGAGCAGTTCTTC. This sequence encodes CAISGTGLPEQFF.

The V gene is TRBV25-1, the J gene TRBJ2-2, with 10 bases lining up with TRBD2. The germline CDR1 and CDR2 sequences are MGHDK and SYGVNS. The V gene end was trimmed by 6 bases and the J gene end by 4 bases; junction bases not matched to a gene: 5. This CDR3 comprises 15 residues. CDR3 loop: CASRPSGGLTGELFF. CDR3 DNA sequence: TGTGCCAGCAGACCTAGCGGGGGACTCACCGGGGAGCTGTTTTTT.

V is TRBV30 and J is TRBJ1-3, with D uncertain. Per germline, CDR1 GTSNPN and CDR2 SVGIG (reference sequence). The CDR3 covers 13 residues. V shed 0 bases and J shed 2 bases, with 5 bases lying between them. CDR3 sequence: CAWSVRPGNTIYF. The CDR3 region has the DNA TGTGCCTGGAGTGTCAGGCCTGGAAACACCATATATTTT. Supplemented by reference TRBV30 and TRBJ1-3, the full variable domain reads SQTIHQWPATLVQPVGSPLSLECTVEGTSNPNLYWYRQAAGRGLQLLFYSVGIGQISSEVPQNLSASRPQDRQFILSSKKLLLSDSGFYLCAWSVRPGNTIYFGEGSWLTVV.

The chain is built from TRBV7-3 and TRBJ1-1; D uncertain. The CDR3 covers 14 residues. The germline V gene encodes CDR1 SGHTA and CDR2 FQGTGA. The germline V and J ends were trimmed by 3 bases and 5 bases, with 13 bases remaining between them. Here the CDR3 reads CASSLRTAGTEAFF. The CDR3 coding sequence is TGTGCCAGCAGCTTGCGAACAGCGGGTACTGAAGCTTTCTTT.

The chain recombines TRBV30 with TRBJ1-1; maybe TRBD1 (6 bases). The CDR3 spans 15 residues. The V and J ends lost 3 bases and 2 bases respectively, with 16 bases between them. Germline-derived CDR1 and CDR2 are GTSNPN and SVGIG (reference sequence). CDR3 protein: CAWSGLGQLNTEAFF. In nucleotides, the CDR3 is TGTGCCTGGAGCGGCCTGGGACAATTAAACACTGAAGCTTTCTTT.

This rearrangement joins TRBV10-3 to TRBJ2-3; the D gene is possibly TRBD2 (6 bases). The ends were cut back, 10 bases at V and 0 bases at J, with 8 bases in the middle. In germline, CDR1 is ENHRY, CDR2 SYGVKD. The CDR3 spans 12 residues. This CDR3 reads CATGTSTDTQYF. Here the CDR3 DNA reads TGTGCCACCGGGACTAGCACAGATACGCAGTATTTT.

This clone has more than one count but fewer than ten. This sequence joins TRBV18 and TRBJ2-1; 11 bases align to TRBD2. The V segment lost 1 base and the J segment 3 bases; nucleotides outside the gene matches: 5. The germline V gene has CDR1 KGHSH and CDR2 LQKENI. The CDR3 runs 17 residues. The DNA of the CDR3 is TGTGCCAGCTCACCACAACTAGCGGGGGACCTCTACAATGAGCAGTTCTTC. Its translation: CASSPQLAGDLYNEQFF.

V is TRBV11-2 and J is TRBJ1-1; D may be TRBD1 (6 bases). V shed 2 bases and J shed 6 bases, with 10 bases lying between them. CDR3 size: 13 residues. Per germline, CDR1 SGHAT and CDR2 FQNNGV. As DNA, the CDR3 is TGTGCCAGCAGCTTAAAGGGGGACGCTGAAGCTTTCTTT. Protein sequence: CASSLKGDAEAFF.

J is TRBJ1-1 and V is TRBV7-8; D may be TRBD1 (6 bases). CDR3 length: 13 residues. CDR1 SGHVS and CDR2 FQNEAQ come from the germline V gene. V shed 4 bases and J shed 10 bases, with 16 bases lying between them. The chain's CDR3 is CASSYRQVSLAFF. The CDR3 DNA follows: TGTGCCAGCAGCTACCGACAGGTAAGTTTAGCTTTCTTT.